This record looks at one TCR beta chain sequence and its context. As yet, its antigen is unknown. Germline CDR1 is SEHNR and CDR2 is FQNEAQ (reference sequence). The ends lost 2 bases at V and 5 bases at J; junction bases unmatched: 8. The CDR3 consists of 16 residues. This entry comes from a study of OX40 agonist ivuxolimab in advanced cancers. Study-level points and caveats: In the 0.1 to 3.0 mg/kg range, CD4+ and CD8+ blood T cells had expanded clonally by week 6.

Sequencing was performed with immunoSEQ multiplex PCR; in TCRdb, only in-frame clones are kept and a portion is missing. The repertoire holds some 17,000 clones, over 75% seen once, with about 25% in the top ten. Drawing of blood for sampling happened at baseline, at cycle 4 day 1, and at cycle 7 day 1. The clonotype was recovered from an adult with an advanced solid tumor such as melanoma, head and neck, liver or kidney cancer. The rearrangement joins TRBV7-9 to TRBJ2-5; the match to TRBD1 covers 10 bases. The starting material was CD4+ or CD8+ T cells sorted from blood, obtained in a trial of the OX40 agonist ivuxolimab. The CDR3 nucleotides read TGTGCCAGCAGCTTACCACGGACAGGGGGGGGTGAGACCCAGTACTTC. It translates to CASSLPRTGGGETQYF.